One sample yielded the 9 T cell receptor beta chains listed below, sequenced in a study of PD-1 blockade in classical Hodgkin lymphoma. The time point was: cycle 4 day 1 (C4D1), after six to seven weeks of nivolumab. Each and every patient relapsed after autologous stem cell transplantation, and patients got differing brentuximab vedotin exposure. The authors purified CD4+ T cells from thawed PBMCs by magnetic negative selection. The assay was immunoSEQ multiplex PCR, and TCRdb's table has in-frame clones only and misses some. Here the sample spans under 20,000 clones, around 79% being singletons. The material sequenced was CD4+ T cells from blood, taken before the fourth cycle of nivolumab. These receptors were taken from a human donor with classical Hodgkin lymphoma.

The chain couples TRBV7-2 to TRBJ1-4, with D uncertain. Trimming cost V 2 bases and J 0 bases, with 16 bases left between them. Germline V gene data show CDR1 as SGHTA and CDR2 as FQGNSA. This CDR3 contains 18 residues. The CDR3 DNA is TGTGCCAGCAGCTTAACCACCTCCCCACGGGCAACTAATGAAAAACTGTTTTTT. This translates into CASSLTTSPRATNEKLFF.

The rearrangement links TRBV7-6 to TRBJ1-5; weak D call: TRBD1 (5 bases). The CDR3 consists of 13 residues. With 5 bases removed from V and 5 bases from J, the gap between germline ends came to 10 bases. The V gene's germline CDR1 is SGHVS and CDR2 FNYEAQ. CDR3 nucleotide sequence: TGTGCCAGCAGCCTAGGGACCGATCAGCCCCAGCATTTT. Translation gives CASSLGTDQPQHF.

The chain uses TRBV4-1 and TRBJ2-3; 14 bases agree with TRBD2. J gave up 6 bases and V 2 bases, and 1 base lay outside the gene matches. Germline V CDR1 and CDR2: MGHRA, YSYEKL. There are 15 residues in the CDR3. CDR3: CASSQRTSGRDTQYF. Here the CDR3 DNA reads TGCGCCAGCAGCCAACGGACTAGCGGGAGGGATACGCAGTATTTT.

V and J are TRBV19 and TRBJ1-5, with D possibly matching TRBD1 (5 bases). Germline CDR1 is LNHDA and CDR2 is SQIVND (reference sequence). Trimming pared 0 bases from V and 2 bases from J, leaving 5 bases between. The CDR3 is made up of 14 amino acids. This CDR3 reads CASSIEGGNQPQHF. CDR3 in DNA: TGTGCCAGTAGTATAGAGGGGGGCAATCAGCCCCAGCATTTT.

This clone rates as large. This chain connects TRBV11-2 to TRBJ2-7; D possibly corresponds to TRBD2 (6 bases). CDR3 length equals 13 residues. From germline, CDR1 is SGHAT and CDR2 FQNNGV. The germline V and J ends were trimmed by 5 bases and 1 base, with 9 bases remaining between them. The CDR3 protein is CASSVTSSYEQYF. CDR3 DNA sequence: TGTGCCAGCAGCGTGACTAGTTCCTACGAGCAGTACTTC.

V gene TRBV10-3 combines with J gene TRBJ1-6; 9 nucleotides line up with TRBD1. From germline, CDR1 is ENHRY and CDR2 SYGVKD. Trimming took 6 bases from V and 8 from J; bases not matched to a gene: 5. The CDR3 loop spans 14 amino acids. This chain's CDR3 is CAISTGGAHSPLHF. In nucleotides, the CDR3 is TGTGCCATCAGCACAGGGGGCGCGCATTCACCCCTCCACTTT.

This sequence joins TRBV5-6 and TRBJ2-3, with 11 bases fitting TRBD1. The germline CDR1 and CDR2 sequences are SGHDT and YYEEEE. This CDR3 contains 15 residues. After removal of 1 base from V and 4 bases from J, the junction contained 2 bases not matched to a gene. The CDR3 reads CASSLMGQGADTQYF. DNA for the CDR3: TGTGCCAGCAGCTTGATGGGACAGGGGGCAGATACGCAGTATTTT.

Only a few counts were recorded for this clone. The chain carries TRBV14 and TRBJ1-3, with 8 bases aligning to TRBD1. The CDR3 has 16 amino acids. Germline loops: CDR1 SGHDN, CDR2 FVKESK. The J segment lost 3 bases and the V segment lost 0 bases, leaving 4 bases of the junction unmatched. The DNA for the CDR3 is TGTGCCAGCAGCCAAGAGCTAACAGGGGGTGGAAACACCATATATTTT. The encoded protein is CASSQELTGGGNTIYF.

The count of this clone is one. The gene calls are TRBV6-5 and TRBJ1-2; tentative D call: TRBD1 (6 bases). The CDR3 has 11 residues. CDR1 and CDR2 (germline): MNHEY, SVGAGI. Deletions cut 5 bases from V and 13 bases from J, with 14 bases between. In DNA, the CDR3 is TGTGCCAGCAGTGTACAGGGATCTATCACCTTC. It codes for CASSVQGSITF.